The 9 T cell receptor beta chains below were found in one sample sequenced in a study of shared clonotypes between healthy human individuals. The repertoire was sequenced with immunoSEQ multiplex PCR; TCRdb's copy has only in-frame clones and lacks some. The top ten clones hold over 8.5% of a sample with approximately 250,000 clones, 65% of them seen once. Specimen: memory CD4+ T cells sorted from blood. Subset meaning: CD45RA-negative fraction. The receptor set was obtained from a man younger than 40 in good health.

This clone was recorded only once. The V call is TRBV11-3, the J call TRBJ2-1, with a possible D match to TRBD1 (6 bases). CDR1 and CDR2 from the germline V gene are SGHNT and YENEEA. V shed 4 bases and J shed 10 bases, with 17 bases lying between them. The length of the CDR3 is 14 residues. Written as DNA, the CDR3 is TGTGCCAGCAGCTCCTCAAGTCCCGGGACAGAGCAGTTCTTC. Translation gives CASSSSSPGTEQFF.

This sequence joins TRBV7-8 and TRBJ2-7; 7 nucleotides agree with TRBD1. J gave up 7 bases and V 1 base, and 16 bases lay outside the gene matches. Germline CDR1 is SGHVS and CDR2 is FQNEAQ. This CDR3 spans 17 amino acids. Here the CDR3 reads CASSLEAGQVRSGEQYF. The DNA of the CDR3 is TGTGCCAGCAGCTTAGAAGCTGGACAGGTCCGTTCCGGGGAGCAGTACTTC.

The CDR3 sequence: CASSQGGELTGVAYEQYF. CDR3 bases: TGCGCCAGCAGCCAAGGAGGGGAACTAACAGGGGTGGCCTACGAGCAGTACTTC. The chain joins TRBV4-1 to TRBJ2-7; 7 bases align to TRBD1. Per germline, CDR1 MGHRA and CDR2 YSYEKL. The CDR3 extends over 18 amino acids. The trim removed 1 base at V and 2 bases at J, leaving 14 bases unmatched.

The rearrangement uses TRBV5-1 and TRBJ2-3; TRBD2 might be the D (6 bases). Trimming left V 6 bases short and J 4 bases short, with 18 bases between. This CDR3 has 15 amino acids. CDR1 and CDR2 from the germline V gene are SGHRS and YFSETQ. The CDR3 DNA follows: TGCGCCAGCACTCTGGGGGGATCCCCCCCAGATACGCAGTATTTT. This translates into CASTLGGSPPDTQYF.

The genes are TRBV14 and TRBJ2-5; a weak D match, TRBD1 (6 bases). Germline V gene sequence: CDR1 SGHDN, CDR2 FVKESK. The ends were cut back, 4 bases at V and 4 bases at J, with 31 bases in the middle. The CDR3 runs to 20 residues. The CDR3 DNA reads TGTGCCAGCAGCCCGGCCCTTAGACAGGCCTTCCTGGGGAGAGGAGAGACCCAGTACTTC. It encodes CASSPALRQAFLGRGETQYF.

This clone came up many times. The CDR3 DNA follows: TGTGCCAGCAGCTCCCTCACAGGGAGTAGGGCCTACGAGCAGTACTTC. This translates into CASSSLTGSRAYEQYF. The chain uses TRBV11-2 and TRBJ2-7, with TRBD1 as a possible D gene (6 bases). The CDR3 is 16 residues long. In germline, CDR1 is SGHAT, CDR2 FQNNGV. V gave up 4 bases and J gave up 2 bases, with 18 bases separating them. Full variable domain (rest looked up from reference TRBV11-2 and TRBJ2-7): EAGVAQSPRYKIIEKRQSVAFWCNPISGHATLYWYQQILGQGPKLLIQFQNNGVVDDSQLPKDRFSAERLKGVDSTLKIQPAKLEDSAVYLCASSSLTGSRAYEQYFGPGTRLTVT.

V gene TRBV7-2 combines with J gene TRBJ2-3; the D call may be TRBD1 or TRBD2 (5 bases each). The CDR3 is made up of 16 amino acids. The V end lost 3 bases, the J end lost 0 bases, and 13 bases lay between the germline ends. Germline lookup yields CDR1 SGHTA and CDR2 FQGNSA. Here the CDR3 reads CASSFGAGPSTDTQYF. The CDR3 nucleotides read TGTGCCAGCAGCTTCGGGGCAGGCCCAAGCACAGATACGCAGTATTTT.

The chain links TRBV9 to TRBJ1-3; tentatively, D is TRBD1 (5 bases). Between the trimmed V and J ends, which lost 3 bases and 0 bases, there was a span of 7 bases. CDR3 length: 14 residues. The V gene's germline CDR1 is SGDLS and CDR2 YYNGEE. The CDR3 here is CASSGQSSGNTIYF. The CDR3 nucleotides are TGTGCCAGCAGCGGACAGAGCTCTGGAAACACCATATATTTT. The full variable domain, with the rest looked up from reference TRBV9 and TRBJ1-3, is DSGVTQTPKHLITATGQRVTLRCSPRSGDLSVYWYQQSLDQGLQFLIQYYNGEERAKGNILERFSAQQFPDLHSELNLSSLELGDSALYFCASSGQSSGNTIYFGEGSWLTVV.

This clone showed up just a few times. The CDR3 is CASSLRGMDYGYTF. The CDR3 DNA reads as TGTGCCAGCAGTTTAAGGGGGATGGACTATGGCTACACCTTC. The chain recombines TRBV28 with TRBJ1-2, with a possible D match to TRBD1 (6 bases). From germline, CDR1 is MDHEN and CDR2 SYDVKM. Trimming removed 2 bases from V and 3 bases from J, with 10 bases in between. CDR3 size: 14 residues.